This T cell receptor beta chain is from a study of shared T cell receptors in the human thymus. Clones were read by immunoSEQ multiplex PCR, and TCRdb kept only the in-frame ones, dropping some. The table lists more than 550,000 clones, around 87% of them singletons. The sample also formed part of further work on human thymus T cells. From that second work: The thymus tissue came from resections taken during corrective heart surgery. Repertoires from thymus and blood appeared to show biased V and J gene usage.

Sample: thymocytes. The clonotype comes from a boy under two years old with a congenital heart defect.

CDR3 loop: CASSPTWLQGMTETQYF. DNA for the CDR3: TGTGCCAGCAGCCCCACCTGGCTACAGGGTATGACAGAGACCCAGTACTTC. The J gene is TRBJ2-5, the V gene TRBV7-7; D may be TRBD1 (6 bases). Trimming removed 5 bases from V and 4 bases from J, with 23 bases in between. This CDR3 has 17 amino acids. Per the germline V gene, CDR1 is SSHAT and CDR2 is FNYEAQ (reference sequence).